What follows is one T cell receptor (beta chain) and its context. The sample originates from a study of OX40 agonist ivuxolimab in advanced cancers. Germline-derived CDR1 and CDR2 are SGHKS and YYEKEE (reference sequence). The CDR3 loop spans 15 amino acids. V lost 4 bases, J lost 7 bases, and 11 bases stayed unmatched. Here immunoSEQ multiplex PCR was the method, and the copy in TCRdb shows in-frame clones only, minus some. Of about 70,000 clones listed, about 90% were seen once; the top ten hold 2.5% to 3%. The TCR sequence derives from an adult with an advanced solid tumor such as melanoma, head and neck, liver or kidney cancer. The material was CD4+ or CD8+ T cells sorted from blood, obtained in a trial of the OX40 agonist ivuxolimab. V is TRBV5-5 and J is TRBJ2-7; 10 positions agree with TRBD2. The CDR3 nucleotides read TGTGCCAGCAGCCTCTTAGCGGGAGGTTCGGGGGAGCAGTACTTC. Protein: CASSLLAGGSGEQYF.